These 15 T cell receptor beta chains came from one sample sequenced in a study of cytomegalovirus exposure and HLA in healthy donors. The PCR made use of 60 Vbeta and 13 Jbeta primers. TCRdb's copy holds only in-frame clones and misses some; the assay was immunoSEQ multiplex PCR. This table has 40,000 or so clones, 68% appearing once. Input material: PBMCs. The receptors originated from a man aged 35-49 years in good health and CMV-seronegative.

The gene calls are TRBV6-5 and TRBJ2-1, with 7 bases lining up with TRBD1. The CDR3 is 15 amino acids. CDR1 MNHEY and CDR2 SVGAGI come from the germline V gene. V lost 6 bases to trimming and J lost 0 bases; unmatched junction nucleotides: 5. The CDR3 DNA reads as TGTGCCAGCAGATTGGACAGGAGCTCCTACAATGAGCAGTTCTTC. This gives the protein CASRLDRSSYNEQFF.

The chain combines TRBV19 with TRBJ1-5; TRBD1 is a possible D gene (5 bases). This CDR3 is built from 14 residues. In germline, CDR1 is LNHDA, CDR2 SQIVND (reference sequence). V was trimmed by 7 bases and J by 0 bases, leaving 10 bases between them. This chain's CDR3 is CASKDSYSNQPQHF. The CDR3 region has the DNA TGTGCCAGTAAAGACAGCTATAGCAATCAGCCCCAGCATTTT.

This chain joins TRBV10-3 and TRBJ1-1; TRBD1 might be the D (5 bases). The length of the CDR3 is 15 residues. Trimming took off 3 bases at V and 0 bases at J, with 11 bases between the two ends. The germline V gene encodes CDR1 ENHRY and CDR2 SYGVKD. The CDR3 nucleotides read TGTGCCATCAGTGAAGTTCAGGGCGTGAACACTGAAGCTTTCTTT. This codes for CAISEVQGVNTEAFF.

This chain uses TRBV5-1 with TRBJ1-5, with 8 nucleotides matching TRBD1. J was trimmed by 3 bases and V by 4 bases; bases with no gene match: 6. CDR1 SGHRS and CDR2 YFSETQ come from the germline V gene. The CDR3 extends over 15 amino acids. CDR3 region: CASSAGTGVNQPQHF. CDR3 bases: TGCGCCAGCAGCGCCGGGACAGGAGTCAATCAGCCCCAGCATTTT.

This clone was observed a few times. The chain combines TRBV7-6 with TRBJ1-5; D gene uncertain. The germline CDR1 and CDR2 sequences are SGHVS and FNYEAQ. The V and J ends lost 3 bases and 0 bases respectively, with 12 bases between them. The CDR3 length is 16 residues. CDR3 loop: CASSLGLQNSNQPQHF. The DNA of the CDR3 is TGTGCCAGCAGCTTGGGTCTACAGAATAGCAATCAGCCCCAGCATTTT.

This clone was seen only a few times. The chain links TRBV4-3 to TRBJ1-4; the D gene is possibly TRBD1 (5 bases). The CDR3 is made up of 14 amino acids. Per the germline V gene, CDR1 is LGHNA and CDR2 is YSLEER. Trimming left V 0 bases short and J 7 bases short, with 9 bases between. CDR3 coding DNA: TGCGCCAGCAGCCAAGATGGGACTGCTGAAAAACTGTTTTTT. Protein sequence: CASSQDGTAEKLFF.

The CDR3 nucleotides read TGCGCCAGCAGCCAAGAGGGGAGGAATTCACCCCTCCACTTT. Amino acids: CASSQEGRNSPLHF. The chain couples TRBV4-3 to TRBJ1-6; D gene unclear. Germline loops: CDR1 LGHNA, CDR2 YSLEER. The CDR3 contains 14 residues. The V end was cut by 0 bases, the J end by 7 bases, with 7 bases between.

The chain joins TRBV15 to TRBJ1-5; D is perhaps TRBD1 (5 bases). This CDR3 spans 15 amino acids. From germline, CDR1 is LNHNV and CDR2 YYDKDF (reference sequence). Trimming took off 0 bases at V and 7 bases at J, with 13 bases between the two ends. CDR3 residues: CATSRDPAGNQPQHF. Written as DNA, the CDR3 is TGTGCCACCAGCAGAGATCCGGCAGGGAACCAGCCCCAGCATTTT.

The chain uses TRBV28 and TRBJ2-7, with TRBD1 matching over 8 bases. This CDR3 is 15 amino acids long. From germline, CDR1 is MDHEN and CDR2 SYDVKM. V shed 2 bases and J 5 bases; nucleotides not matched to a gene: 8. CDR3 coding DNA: TGTGCCAGCAGTTTAGAGACCGACAGGGGCGACGAGCAGTACTTC. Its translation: CASSLETDRGDEQYF.

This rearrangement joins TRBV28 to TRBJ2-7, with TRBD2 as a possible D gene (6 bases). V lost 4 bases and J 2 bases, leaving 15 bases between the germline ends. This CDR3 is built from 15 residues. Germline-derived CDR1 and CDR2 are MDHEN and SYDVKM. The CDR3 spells CASSSTRRGTYEQYF. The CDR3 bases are TGTGCCAGCAGTTCTACCCGCCGGGGGACCTACGAGCAGTACTTC.

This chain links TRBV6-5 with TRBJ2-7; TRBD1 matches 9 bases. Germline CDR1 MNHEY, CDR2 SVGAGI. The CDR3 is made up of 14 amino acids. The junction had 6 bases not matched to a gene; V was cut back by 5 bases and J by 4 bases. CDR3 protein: CASSQTGGGYEQYF. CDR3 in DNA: TGTGCCAGCAGTCAAACAGGGGGCGGGTACGAGCAGTACTTC.

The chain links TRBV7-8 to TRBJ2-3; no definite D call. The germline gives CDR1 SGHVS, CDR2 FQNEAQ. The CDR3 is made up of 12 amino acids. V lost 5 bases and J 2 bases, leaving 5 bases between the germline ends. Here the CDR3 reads CASSLFTDTQYF. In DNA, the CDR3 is TGTGCCAGCAGCCTATTCACAGATACGCAGTATTTT.

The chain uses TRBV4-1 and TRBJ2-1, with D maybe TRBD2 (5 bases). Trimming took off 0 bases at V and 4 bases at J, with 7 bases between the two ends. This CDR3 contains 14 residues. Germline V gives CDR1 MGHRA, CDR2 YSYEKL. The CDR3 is CASSQDEGYNEQFF. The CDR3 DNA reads TGCGCCAGCAGCCAAGATGAGGGATACAATGAGCAGTTCTTC.

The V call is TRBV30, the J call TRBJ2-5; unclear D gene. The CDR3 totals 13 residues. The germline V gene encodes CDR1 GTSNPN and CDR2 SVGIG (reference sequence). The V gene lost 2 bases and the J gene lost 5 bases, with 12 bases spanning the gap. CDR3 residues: CAWSFNGWETQYF. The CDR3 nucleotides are TGTGCCTGGAGTTTCAACGGTTGGGAGACCCAGTACTTC.

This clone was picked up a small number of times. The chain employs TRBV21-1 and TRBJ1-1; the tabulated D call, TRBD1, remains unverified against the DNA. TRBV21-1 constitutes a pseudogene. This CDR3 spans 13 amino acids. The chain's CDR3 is CASSETVNTEAFF. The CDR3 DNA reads TGTGCCAGCAGCGAGACAGTGAACACTGAAGCTTTCTTT.